Listed below are T cell receptor beta chains from one sample, sequenced in a study of CD8+CD57+ T cells in acquired aplastic anemia. TCRdb used MiXCR to reprocess the reads, holding one entry per CDR3 protein. The sample lists approximately 470,000 distinct CDR3 sequences, about a third occurring once. Input material: sorted CD4+, CD8+, or CD8+CD57+ T cells (not recorded which) from PBMCs. These receptors all come from a human donor with aplastic anemia. The CDR3 runs from the conserved cysteine through the conserved F or W. D genes are given only for firm matches. The size of a clone is reported for some rows only, either as once, few or many, or as a class for expanded clones.

j_call | v_call | d_call | clone_size | cdr3_nt | cdr3_aa
TRBJ2-7 | TRBV2 | TRBD2 | . | TGTGCCAGCGTTGGACTAGAAGTCCCCTACGAGCAGTACTTC | CASVGLEVPYEQYF
TRBJ1-2 | TRBV19 | . | many | TGTGCCAGCCGAGACGGTAGCGGTTACTATGGCTACACCTTC | CASRDGSGYYGYTF
TRBJ2-5 | TRBV19 | TRBD2 | many | TGTGCCAGTAGTAAACCGGGACTACCCCGAGAGACCCAGTACTTC | CASSKPGLPRETQYF
TRBJ1-1 | TRBV4-2 | . | few | TGTGCCAGCAGCCCTGAAGGGACGTTGAACACTGAAGCTTTCTTT | CASSPEGTLNTEAFF
TRBJ2-1 | TRBV25-1 | . | . | TGTGCCAGCACTGGTGACGCGCTCTATTTGACCAATGAGCAGTTCTTC | CASTGDALYLTNEQFF
TRBJ1-3 | TRBV20-1 | . | many | TGCAGTGCTAGAGATCGGAACACCATATATTTT | CSARDRNTIYF
TRBJ1-6 | TRBV7-2 | . | many | TGTGCCAGCAGCTTAGCGGGACAAGGCGTCAATTCACCCCTCCACTTT | CASSLAGQGVNSPLHF
TRBJ1-5 | TRBV29-1 | TRBD1 | . | TGCAGCGTTGTGGGGACAGGGGAATGGGGCAATCAGCCCCAGCATTTT | CSVVGTGEWGNQPQHF
TRBJ1-2 | TRBV10-2 | . | . | TGTGCCAGCAGTGTAGGACAGAATGACGGCTACACCTTC | CASSVGQNDGYTF
TRBJ1-2 | TRBV2 | . | few | TGTGCCAGCTCACCGGAACAGAACTATGGCTACACCTTC | CASSPEQNYGYTF
TRBJ1-2 | TRBV7-2 | . | many | TGTGCCAGCAGCTTAGGGGGCGGTGGCTACACCTTC | CASSLGGGGYTF
TRBJ1-2 | TRBV4-2 | . | many | TGTGCCAGCAGCCAGAGTCAGACAGAGTCTAACTATGGCTACACCTTC | CASSQSQTESNYGYTF
TRBJ1-1 | TRBV10-3 | TRBD1 | many | TGTGCCATCAGGGGACAGGGGTGGTTCGCTGAAGCTTTCTTT | CAIRGQGWFAEAFF
TRBJ2-3 | TRBV6-1 | TRBD2 | . | TGTGCCAGCAGTGAACGGGGGGGCACAGATACGCAGTATTTT | CASSERGGTDTQYF
TRBJ2-1 | TRBV20-1 | TRBD1 | . | TGCAGTGCAAGCAAAGTGACAGGGAATGAGCAGTTCTTC | CSASKVTGNEQFF
TRBJ2-1 | TRBV5-4 | . | . | TGTGCCAGCAGCTTGCCAGGGAGGAACAATGAGCAGTTCTTC | CASSLPGRNNEQFF
TRBJ1-5 | TRBV9 | . | many | TGTGCCAGCAGCGTAGATTCTGGAGAGGATCAGCCCCAGCATTTT | CASSVDSGEDQPQHF
TRBJ2-2 | TRBV24-1 | . | many | TGTGCCACCAGTGACGGGACCGAGTGGAGGAACACCGGGGAGCTGTTTTTT | CATSDGTEWRNTGELFF
TRBJ2-5 | TRBV29-1 | TRBD1 | . | TGCAGCCTCATGTGGGGACAGATGGGGACCCAGTACTTC | CSLMWGQMGTQYF
TRBJ1-4 | TRBV7-9 | TRBD1 | many | TGTGCCAGCACCTCCAGGGGGGCTGAAAAACTGTTTTTT | CASTSRGAEKLFF
TRBJ1-2 | TRBV30 | . | . | TGTGCCTGGAGTGTACTGGGGGCCGGGGGCTACACCTTC | CAWSVLGAGGYTF
TRBJ1-6 | TRBV10-3 | . | few | TGTGCCACAAAGAGGGGTGGGGATAATTCACCCCTCCACTTT | CATKRGGDNSPLHF
TRBJ1-6 | TRBV7-6 | TRBD1 | many | TGTGCCAGCAGCCCGGACAGGGGGCCTAATTCACCCCTCCACTTT | CASSPDRGPNSPLHF
TRBJ2-3 | TRBV11-2 | TRBD2 | once | TGTGCCAGCAGCCGTGAGGCGGGGGGGCCACCATCCACAGATACGCAGTATTTT | CASSREAGGPPSTDTQYF
TRBJ2-1 | TRBV9 | . | . | TGTGCCAGCAGCGTAGGTCAATATGAGCAGTTCTTC | CASSVGQYEQFF
TRBJ1-5 | TRBV10-3 | TRBD1 | few | TGTGCCATCAGTGATGCGGACAGGGGGTACAATCAGCCCCAGCATTTT | CAISDADRGYNQPQHF
TRBJ2-3 | TRBV3-1 | . | few | TGTGCCAGCAGCCAAGTCGGGACAAGAGATACGCAGTATTTT | CASSQVGTRDTQYF
TRBJ2-7 | TRBV7-6 | . | . | TGTGCCAGCAGACTCCGGGAAGAGCAGTACTTC | CASRLREEQYF
TRBJ1-2 | TRBV4-1 | . | few | TGCGCCAGCAGCCAAGAAAGGGTAGCGGCTAACTATGGCTACACCTTC | CASSQERVAANYGYTF
TRBJ2-3 | TRBV15 | . | once | TGTGCCACCAGCCGTCGTGCACAGGGAACTTCCACAGATACGCAGTATTTT | CATSRRAQGTSTDTQYF
TRBJ1-6 | TRBV11-2 | . | . | TGTGCCAGCAGCTCCGGACCGGGTTTTAATTCACCCCTCCACTTT | CASSSGPGFNSPLHF
TRBJ2-3 | TRBV20-1 | TRBD1 | . | TGCAGTGCTAGCGATGGACAGGGCACCGCAGATACGCAGTATTTT | CSASDGQGTADTQYF
TRBJ1-2 | TRBV24-1 | . | . | TGTGCCACCAGTGATCCCTGGGAGGTAGACGGCCGCGGCTACACCTTC | CATSDPWEVDGRGYTF
TRBJ1-1 | TRBV7-9 | . | few | TGTGCCAGCAGCTTAGAAGCAGCGAACACTGAAGCTTTCTTT | CASSLEAANTEAFF
TRBJ1-1 | TRBV10-3 | . | many | TGTGCCATCAGTGAGTTTACGGGTGAAGCTTTCTTT | CAISEFTGEAFF
TRBJ1-5 | TRBV6-5 | TRBD1 | . | TGTGCCAGCAGTTCCTCGGACAGGGGAGGCAATCAGCCCCAGCATTTT | CASSSSDRGGNQPQHF
TRBJ2-3 | TRBV5-6 | . | few | TGTGCCAGCAGCTTGGAACAGGGAGCAGATACGCAGTATTTT | CASSLEQGADTQYF
TRBJ1-1 | TRBV2 | . | many | TGTGCCAGCAGTGAACAGGTGGGCACTGAAGCTTTCTTT | CASSEQVGTEAFF
TRBJ2-3 | TRBV10-2 | TRBD2 | . | TGCGCCAGCAGTGGGACTAGCGGGGCCACGCAGTATTTT | CASSGTSGATQYF
TRBJ1-1 | TRBV4-2 | . | few | TGTGCCAGCAGCCACGACAGGACCTTGAACACTGAAGCTTTCTTT | CASSHDRTLNTEAFF
TRBJ1-5 | TRBV5-1 | . | few | TGCGCCAGCAGTTTGGGTCTGGGGTTTCAGCCCCAGCATTTT | CASSLGLGFQPQHF
TRBJ1-4 | TRBV5-5 | . | . | TGTGCCAGCAGCTTGGGGCAGGCAACTAATGAAAAACTGTTTTTT | CASSLGQATNEKLFF
TRBJ1-1 | TRBV19 | . | once | TGTGCCAGTGGTACGGGCCACGATGAAGCTTTCTTT | CASGTGHDEAFF
TRBJ1-2 | TRBV20-1 | . | . | TGCAGTTTTAACAGGCGTAAAGGCTACACCTTC | CSFNRRKGYTF
TRBJ2-2 | TRBV5-5 | TRBD1 | . | TGTGCCAGCAGTTCCTTCGGGCAGGGGGCGGCCGGGGAGCTGTTTTTT | CASSSFGQGAAGELFF
TRBJ1-2 | TRBV7-2 | TRBD1 | many | TGTGCCAGCAGCACCGGGACAGGGTATCTCGGCTACACCTTC | CASSTGTGYLGYTF
TRBJ2-3 | TRBV20-1 | . | few | TGCAGTGCTGGGCCCCCCACAGGGAGGACAGATACGCAGTATTTT | CSAGPPTGRTDTQYF
TRBJ1-6 | TRBV2 | . | few | TGTGCCAGCAGTCCGGGACGGGCATTCTCACCCCTCCACTTT | CASSPGRAFSPLHF
TRBJ2-3 | TRBV7-9 | . | few | TGTGCCAGCAGCTTAGAGGGGGGGGACACAGATACGCAGTATTTT | CASSLEGGDTDTQYF
TRBJ2-1 | TRBV5-1 | TRBD2 | . | TGCGCCAGCCGAGATATAGCGGGGGGATACAATGAGCAGTTCTTC | CASRDIAGGYNEQFF
TRBJ2-1 | TRBV19 | TRBD1 | . | TGTGCCAGTACCCCACCCCTACCCGGGACAGGGGGCTACAATGAGCAGTTCTTC | CASTPPLPGTGGYNEQFF
TRBJ1-4 | TRBV3-1 | TRBD1 | few | TGTGCCAGCAGCCGGACAGGGCTTGATGAAAAACTGTTTTTT | CASSRTGLDEKLFF
TRBJ1-4 | TRBV9 | . | few | TGTGCCAGCAGCGTAGACGCGGACCGAGATCGTGGACTGTTTTTT | CASSVDADRDRGLFF
TRBJ2-1 | TRBV11-1 | TRBD2 | . | TGTGCCAGCAGCTTAGGGGTCTTGGGCGGGAGTGAGTACAATGAGCAGTTCTTC | CASSLGVLGGSEYNEQFF
TRBJ2-3 | TRBV5-1 | . | once | TGCGCCAGCAGCTCATCGGGGCTCACAGATACGCAGTATTTT | CASSSSGLTDTQYF
TRBJ2-7 | TRBV2 | . | . | TGTGCCAGCAGTGAGCAGACCTACGAGCAGTACTTC | CASSEQTYEQYF
TRBJ1-5 | TRBV7-8 | . | many | TGTGCCAGCAGCTTAGCACAGAGTAGCAATCAGCCCCAGCATTTT | CASSLAQSSNQPQHF